This is a list of T cell receptor beta chains from one sample in a study of blood T cell repertoires in COVID-19. Using immunoSEQ multiplex PCR, the repertoire was profiled, and TCRdb retains in-frame clones only, with some absent. The sample carries about 190,000 clones, 82% recorded once. The sequenced sample consisted of peripheral blood. All receptors derive from an older woman with COVID-19, enrolled during active disease. Both conserved end residues are part of each CDR3. A D gene is named only where the DNA matches it firmly. A clone size is listed for some rows: how often the clone was seen (once, few, many), or a class if it is expanded.

>TRBJ2-2|.|TRBV27|.
CASSNFLLQGGELFF
TGTGCCAGCAGTAACTTTTTACTTCAGGGGGGGGAGCTGTTTTTT
>TRBJ1-4|TRBD1|TRBV7-2|.
CASSENRDRSTNEKLFF
TGTGCCAGCAGCGAAAACCGGGACAGATCAACTAATGAAAAACTGTTTTTT
>TRBJ1-5|TRBD1|TRBV3-1/TRBV3-2|.
CASAGTGDTEPQHF
TGTGCCAGCGCCGGGACAGGGGATACGGAGCCCCAGCATTTT
>TRBJ2-7|.|TRBV15|.
CATSREGGGSQVTYEQYF
TGTGCCACCAGCAGAGAAGGAGGGGGCAGCCAAGTCACCTACGAGCAGTACTTC
>TRBJ1-5|TRBD1|TRBV28|.
CASSLRDRGNQPQHF
TGTGCCAGCAGTTTAAGGGACAGGGGCAATCAGCCCCAGCATTTT
>TRBJ2-7|TRBD2|TRBV5-1|.
CASSLRTSGREVPEQYF
TGCGCCAGCAGCCTCCGGACTAGCGGGAGGGAGGTGCCCGAGCAGTACTTC
>TRBJ1-5|.|TRBV29-1|once
CSVEILGEPNQPQHF
TGCAGCGTTGAAATATTGGGAGAACCCAATCAGCCCCAGCATTTT
>TRBJ2-3|.|TRBV2|.
CASREQGFPTDTQYF
TGTGCCAGCAGAGAACAGGGATTCCCCACAGATACGCAGTATTTT
>TRBJ2-3|TRBD2|TRBV5-1|few
CASSSGGASDTQYF
TGCGCCAGCAGCTCCGGGGGGGCATCAGATACGCAGTATTTT
>TRBJ2-5|TRBD2|TRBV6-2/TRBV6-3|.
CASSYAQGNLLAGGEEETQYF
TGTGCCAGCAGTTACGCACAGGGGAATCTTTTAGCGGGAGGGGAGGAAGAGACCCAGTACTTC
>TRBJ2-2|TRBD2|TRBV6-5|.
CASKPSGMGLGELFF
TGTGCCAGCAAACCTAGCGGGATGGGCTTGGGGGAGCTGTTTTTT
>TRBJ1-2|.|TRBV10-3|.
CAISDDTTNYGYTF
TGTGCCATCAGTGACGACACAACTAACTATGGCTACACCTTC
>TRBJ1-3|.|TRBV6-6|once
CASSLSDTIYF
TGTGCCAGCAGTTTGAGCGACACCATATATTTT
>TRBJ2-3|.|TRBV5-1|.
CASSWEFLITDTQYF
TGCGCCAGCAGCTGGGAGTTTCTCATCACAGATACGCAGTATTTT
>TRBJ2-1|TRBD2|TRBV28|.
CASSYPSGPPGNEQFF
TGTGCCAGCAGTTACCCTAGCGGGCCCCCGGGTAATGAGCAGTTCTTC
>TRBJ1-3|.|TRBV6-5|.
CASSRRQGRNTIYF
TGTGCCAGCAGTCGCCGGCAGGGCAGAAACACCATATATTTT
>TRBJ1-1|.|TRBV19|.
CASSIGHKNTEAFF
TGTGCCAGTAGTATAGGCCACAAGAACACTGAAGCTTTCTTT
>TRBJ1-4|.|TRBV28|.
CASTLGGGVEKLFF
TGTGCCAGCACCTTAGGGGGAGGGGTTGAAAAACTGTTTTTT
>TRBJ2-7|TRBD2|TRBV6-2/TRBV6-3|.
CASSYSGTRLPGEQYF
TGTGCCAGCAGTTACTCTGGGACTAGACTCCCGGGGGAGCAGTACTTC
>TRBJ2-5|.|TRBV10-3|.
CAISERGGGRETQYF
TGTGCCATCAGTGAGCGTGGTGGCGGTCGGGAGACCCAGTACTTC
>TRBJ1-1|.|TRBV5-4|.
CASSSAGSDTEAFF
TGTGCCAGCAGCTCGGCGGGGTCCGACACTGAAGCTTTCTTT
>TRBJ2-1|TRBD2|TRBV7-2|few
CASSLTGTGRGNEQFF
TGTGCCAGCAGCTTGACCGGGACGGGGAGGGGAAATGAGCAGTTCTTC
>TRBJ2-1|.|TRBV9|many
CASSPREAGNEQFF
TGTGCCAGCAGCCCACGGGAAGCTGGCAATGAGCAGTTCTTC